This TCR beta chain was recovered during a study of T cell changes during pregnancy in multiple sclerosis. Data came from immunoSEQ multiplex PCR; TCRdb stores just in-frame clones and leaves some out. The sample holds 100,000 to 150,000 clones; approximately 95% are singletons and the top ten take roughly 6.2%. The receptor was isolated from a female donor with multiple sclerosis, enrolled in a pregnancy study. The material sequenced was peripheral blood, taken before pregnancy.

The CDR3, as DNA: TGTGCCGCTGGGACAGGAGGCGAGCGGCCCCAGCATTTT. Its protein product is CAAGTGGERPQHF. The V and J genes are TRBV19 and TRBJ1-5, with 8 bases lining up with TRBD1. The CDR3 length is 13 residues. Per the germline V gene, CDR1 is LNHDA and CDR2 is SQIVND (reference sequence). V shed 11 bases and J 9 bases; nucleotides not matched to a gene: 12.